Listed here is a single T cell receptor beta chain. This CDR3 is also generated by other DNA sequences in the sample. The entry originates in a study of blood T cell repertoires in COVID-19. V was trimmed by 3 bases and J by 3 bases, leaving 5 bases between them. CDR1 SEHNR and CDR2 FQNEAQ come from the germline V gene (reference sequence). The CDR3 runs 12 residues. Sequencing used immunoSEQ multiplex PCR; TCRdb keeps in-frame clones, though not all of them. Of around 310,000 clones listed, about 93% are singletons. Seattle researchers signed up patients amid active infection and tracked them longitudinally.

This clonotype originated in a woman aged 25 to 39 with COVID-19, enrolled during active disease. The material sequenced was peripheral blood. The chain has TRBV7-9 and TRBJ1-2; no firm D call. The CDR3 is CASSLGDYGYTF. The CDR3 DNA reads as TGTGCCAGCAGCTTGGGCGACTATGGCTACACCTTC.